The following is a T cell receptor beta chain sequence with its context. These data originate in a study of blood T cell repertoires in COVID-19. Germline V CDR1 and CDR2: MNHEY, SMNVEV (reference sequence). V was clipped by 7 bases and J by 5 bases; unmatched bases: 10. CDR3 length: 14 amino acids. In the study's own analysis: How many nucleated cells were present was estimated from reference gene primer amplification. Generated by immunoSEQ multiplex PCR, the TCRdb table keeps only in-frame clones and is missing some. V and J calls and clone size are those listed in that table; D and trimming were worked out from the DNA. Seen here are 200,000 to 250,000 clones, roughly 83% observed once, and the top ten hold about 8.9%.

Sequences were obtained from peripheral blood. This rearrangement joins TRBV27 to TRBJ1-1, with 7 bases aligning to TRBD1. The origin of this receptor is an elderly man with acute or convalescent COVID-19. The CDR3 coding sequence is TGTGCCAGCAACATTGACAGGGTTGGTACTGAAGCTTTCTTT. Residues: CASNIDRVGTEAFF.